A selection of T cell receptor beta chains follows, all from one sample in a study of radiation and T cells in renal cell carcinoma. Repertoires were generated with immunoSEQ multiplex PCR, while TCRdb's copy carries only in-frame clones and drops some. There are about 62,000 clones in the sample; about 80% occur only once, and roughly 6.8% lies in the top ten. This sample comprised blood, obtained from a patient whose treatment included radiotherapy and nephrectomy. Every receptor here comes from a man aged 60-69 years with renal cell carcinoma. CDR3s include the opening cysteine and the closing phenylalanine or tryptophan. A D gene is named only where the DNA matches it firmly. Expanded clones get a size class; other rows say once, few or many, or leave the size out.

NA | TRBJ1-3 | TRBV9 | NA | CASRGRVGAGNTIYF | TGTGCCAGCAGAGGGCGGGTAGGGGCTGGAAACACCATATATTTT
TRBD1 | TRBJ2-5 | TRBV6-4 | few | CASSASPGGQETQYF | TGTGCCAGCAGTGCCTCGCCAGGGGGCCAAGAGACCCAGTACTTC
NA | TRBJ2-7 | TRBV11-2 | NA | CASSQRRGTHEQYF | TGTGCCAGCAGCCAAAGGAGGGGCACCCACGAGCAGTACTTC
NA | TRBJ1-2 | TRBV6-5 | few | CASSYTGLSGGYTF | TGTGCCAGCAGTTACACTGGACTATCAGGGGGCTACACCTTC
TRBD2 | TRBJ2-3 | TRBV11-3 | NA | CASSLIAGLTDTQYF | TGTGCCAGCAGCTTAATAGCGGGCCTCACAGATACGCAGTATTTT
NA | TRBJ2-7 | TRBV18 | NA | CASSQSSYEQYF | TGTGCCAGCTCACAGAGCTCCTACGAGCAGTACTTC
TRBD1 | TRBJ1-2 | TRBV5-1 | NA | CASSSGQGLGYTF | TGCGCCAGCAGCTCAGGACAGGGACTAGGCTACACCTTC
TRBD1 | TRBJ2-5 | TRBV10-1 | NA | CASSQDRGETQYF | TGCGCCAGCAGTCAGGACAGGGGAGAGACCCAGTACTTC
TRBD2 | TRBJ2-1 | TRBV10-3 | NA | CAISNPGLAEDNEQFF | TGTGCCATCAGTAACCCGGGACTAGCGGAGGACAATGAGCAGTTCTTC
NA | TRBJ2-7 | TRBV5-1 | NA | CASWGEQYF | TGCGCCAGCTGGGGCGAGCAGTACTTC
NA | TRBJ1-5 | TRBV9 | few | CASSVAPAGYEEQPQHF | TGTGCCAGCAGCGTAGCCCCTGCGGGGTATGAGGAACAGCCCCAGCATTTT
TRBD2 | TRBJ2-6 | TRBV7-9 | NA | CASSSSTSGSSGANVLTF | TGTGCCAGCAGCTCCTCGACTAGCGGGAGTTCGGGGGCCAACGTCCTGACTTTC
TRBD1 | TRBJ1-4 | TRBV11-2 | NA | CASSPLTPGQTNEKLFF | TGTGCCAGCAGCCCGTTAACGCCGGGACAGACGAATGAAAAACTGTTTTTT
TRBD1 | TRBJ1-2 | TRBV30 | once | CAWKTPGGGGGYGYTF | TGTGCCTGGAAAACCCCAGGAGGGGGCGGTGGCTATGGCTACACCTTC
NA | TRBJ1-2 | TRBV6-5 | NA | CASRDWHGYTF | TGTGCCAGCAGGGACTGGCACGGCTACACCTTC
TRBD1 | TRBJ1-2 | TRBV15 | NA | CATSRGDRAYNYGYTF | TGTGCCACCAGCAGAGGGGACAGGGCCTATAACTATGGCTACACCTTC
TRBD1 | TRBJ1-3 | TRBV18 | NA | CASSPETGVTGNTIYF | TGTGCCAGCTCACCAGAGACAGGGGTCACTGGAAACACCATATATTTT
NA | TRBJ1-5 | TRBV19 | NA | CASMLAASGGKGINQPQHF | TGTGCCAGTATGCTGGCCGCTTCCGGGGGTAAGGGAATCAATCAGCCCCAGCATTTT
NA | TRBJ1-3 | TRBV6-1 | NA | CASIGHSGNTIYF | TGTGCCAGCATCGGGCACTCTGGAAACACCATATATTTT
TRBD1 | TRBJ2-7 | TRBV7-2 | NA | CASSLADRGYEQYF | TGTGCCAGCAGCTTAGCTGACAGGGGGTACGAGCAGTACTTC
TRBD1 | TRBJ2-7 | TRBV30 | few | CAWSPRQGGQYF | TGTGCCTGGAGTCCCCGACAGGGCGGGCAGTACTTC
TRBD2 | TRBJ2-1 | TRBV27 | NA | CASSFIVWREGRDNEQFF | TGTGCCAGCAGTTTCATAGTGTGGCGGGAGGGCCGAGACAATGAGCAGTTCTTC
NA | TRBJ2-1 | TRBV19 | NA | CASSAGFASSYNEQFF | TGTGCCAGTAGTGCCGGTTTTGCAAGCTCCTACAATGAGCAGTTCTTC
NA | TRBJ1-1 | TRBV10-2 | medium-sized | CASYFGGLGAFF | TGCGCCAGCTATTTTGGGGGCCTAGGGGCTTTCTTT
TRBD1 | TRBJ1-2 | TRBV29-1 | NA | CSVEETGKVGGYTF | TGCAGCGTTGAAGAGACAGGGAAGGTTGGCGGCTACACCTTC
NA | TRBJ2-7 | TRBV6-1 | NA | CASSEAQGLGNEQYF | TGTGCCAGCAGCGAAGCACAGGGTTTAGGCAACGAGCAGTACTTC
NA | TRBJ1-1 | TRBV7-9 | few | CASSLRTGNTEAFF | TGTGCCAGCAGCTTACGAACAGGCAACACTGAAGCTTTCTTT
NA | TRBJ2-1 | TRBV9 | NA | CASSVVSGSFYNEQFF | TGTGCCAGCAGCGTAGTAAGCGGTAGTTTCTACAATGAGCAGTTCTTC
TRBD1 | TRBJ1-1 | TRBV11-1 | NA | CASSPDRVPEAFF | TGTGCCAGCAGCCCGGACAGGGTACCTGAAGCTTTCTTT
TRBD2 | TRBJ2-2 | TRBV2 | NA | CASSDSGGATGELFF | TGTGCCAGCAGTGATAGCGGGGGGGCCACCGGGGAGCTGTTTTTT
TRBD1 | TRBJ2-1 | TRBV7-2 | once | CASSLAGQFYNEQFF | TGTGCCAGCAGCTTAGCGGGACAGTTTTACAATGAGCAGTTCTTC
TRBD1 | TRBJ2-1 | TRBV18 | NA | CASSPSGQGNNEQFF | TGTGCCAGCTCACCGTCGGGACAGGGAAACAATGAGCAGTTCTTC
TRBD2 | TRBJ2-1 | TRBV7-2 | NA | CASSLLQGGYNEQFF | TGTGCCAGCAGCTTACTGCAGGGAGGGTACAATGAGCAGTTCTTC
TRBD1 | TRBJ1-2 | TRBV15 | NA | CATSRVMTGDYGYTF | TGTGCCACCAGCAGAGTTATGACAGGGGACTATGGCTACACCTTC
TRBD2 | TRBJ2-5 | TRBV7-3 | NA | CASSLVGGRAKETQYF | TGTGCCAGCAGCTTAGTCGGCGGGAGGGCCAAAGAGACCCAGTACTTC
TRBD1 | TRBJ1-2 | TRBV12-5 | NA | CASGLGQGLSGYTF | TGTGCTAGTGGTTTAGGACAGGGTCTTAGTGGCTACACCTTC
TRBD1 | TRBJ2-1 | TRBV7-6 | once | CASSLVMPGQAYNEQFF | TGTGCCAGCAGCTTAGTCATGCCGGGACAGGCCTACAATGAGCAGTTCTTC
NA | TRBJ1-4 | TRBV5-1 | once | CASSNQAQTNEKLFF | TGCGCCAGCAGCAACCAGGCGCAAACTAATGAAAAACTGTTTTTT
NA | TRBJ2-1 | TRBV7-7 | NA | CASSPAPDPYNEQFF | TGTGCCAGCAGCCCAGCCCCGGACCCTTACAATGAGCAGTTCTTC
NA | TRBJ2-3 | TRBV9 | NA | CASSALARGDDTQYF | TGTGCCAGCAGCGCACTCGCCAGAGGAGATGATACGCAGTATTTT
NA | TRBJ2-3 | TRBV5-1 | NA | CASSGGASLYDDTQYF | TGCGCCAGCAGCGGCGGGGCTAGCTTATATGATGATACGCAGTATTTT
NA | TRBJ1-1 | TRBV18 | NA | CASSPPVQQNTEAFF | TGTGCCAGCTCACCACCAGTACAGCAGAACACTGAAGCTTTCTTT
NA | TRBJ2-1 | TRBV2 | once | CASKDTNEQFF | TGTGCCAGCAAGGATACGAATGAGCAGTTCTTC
NA | TRBJ2-7 | TRBV25-1 | NA | CASSEAQVPYEQYF | TGTGCCAGCAGTGAAGCGCAGGTCCCCTACGAGCAGTACTTC
TRBD2 | TRBJ2-1 | TRBV7-6 | NA | CASSSTGLAGGEQFF | TGTGCCAGCAGCTCGACGGGACTAGCGGGAGGTGAGCAGTTCTTC
TRBD1 | TRBJ2-5 | TRBV5-1 | NA | CASSLYGTGGETQYF | TGTGCCAGCAGCTTGTACGGGACAGGGGGTGAGACCCAGTACTTC
NA | TRBJ1-2 | TRBV5-4 | NA | CASSLETVRGGYTF | TGTGCCAGCAGCTTGGAGACGGTTAGAGGTGGCTACACCTTC
NA | TRBJ2-7 | TRBV25-1 | NA | CASSRGEGGSREQYF | TGTGCCAGCAGCCGAGGAGAAGGGGGATCTCGAGAGCAGTACTTC
NA | TRBJ2-2 | TRBV29-1 | NA | CSGEAGTGELFF | TGCAGCGGAGAGGCGGGCACCGGGGAGCTGTTTTTT
TRBD1 | TRBJ1-1 | TRBV5-1 | NA | CASSLATPQGTEAFF | TGCGCCAGCAGCTTGGCGACGCCACAGGGGACTGAAGCTTTCTTT
NA | TRBJ2-5 | TRBV5-1 | NA | CASRGIPEKETQYF | TGCGCCAGCAGGGGTATACCTGAGAAAGAGACCCAGTACTTC
NA | TRBJ1-1 | TRBV11-2 | NA | CASGLGTEAFF | TGTGCCAGCGGCCTCGGAACTGAAGCTTTCTTT
NA | TRBJ1-1 | TRBV6-5 | NA | CASSYSGGRTEAFF | TGTGCCAGCAGTTACTCAGGGGGACGGACTGAAGCTTTCTTT
TRBD1 | TRBJ1-2 | TRBV19 | few | CASSSAGTGGGYGYTF | TGTGCCAGTAGTTCCGCCGGGACAGGGGGCGGCTATGGCTACACCTTC
NA | TRBJ1-1 | TRBV27 | NA | CASSLSGVNTEAFF | TGTGCCAGCAGTCTCTCAGGGGTGAACACTGAAGCTTTCTTT
NA | TRBJ2-7 | TRBV4-3 | NA | CASSQDRQGPMYEQYF | TGCGCCAGCAGCCAAGATCGGCAGGGTCCTATGTACGAGCAGTACTTC